A single sample gave rise to the 30 T cell receptor beta chains below, sequenced in a study of OX40 agonist ivuxolimab in advanced cancers. The table came from immunoSEQ multiplex PCR; TCRdb's copy has only in-frame clones and leaves some out. The profile shows tens of thousands of clones, 80% to 95% of them singletons. The specimen was CD4+ or CD8+ T cells sorted from blood, collected in a trial of the OX40 agonist ivuxolimab. The receptors stem from an adult with an advanced solid tumor such as melanoma, head and neck, liver or kidney cancer.

A few counts support this clone. The V call is TRBV29-1, the J call TRBJ1-1; D call uncertain. CDR1 is SQVTM, CDR2 ANQGSEA, per germline. The CDR3 contains 13 residues. Trimming shortened V by 5 bases and J by 0 bases, and 10 bases separated the two germline ends. DNA for the CDR3: TGCAGCGTTTCCCCGGGTTTGAACACTGAAGCTTTCTTT. Protein: CSVSPGLNTEAFF.

The chain links TRBV7-2 to TRBJ2-1, with D perhaps being TRBD1 or TRBD2 (5 bases each). The V and J ends lost 5 bases and 7 bases respectively, with 12 bases between them. CDR3 length: 13 amino acids. The V gene's germline CDR1 is SGHTA and CDR2 FQGNSA. CDR3 bases: TGTGCCAGCAGCGGGGCGAGGGTTAATGAGCAGTTCTTC. This sequence encodes CASSGARVNEQFF.

This clone was detected once. This chain connects TRBV21-1 to TRBJ2-5; the D call in the table, TRBD1, was not verified against the DNA. TRBV21-1 constitutes a pseudogene. CDR3 length: 14 amino acids. The CDR3 loop is CASSKRRQQETQYF. Written as DNA, the CDR3 is TGTGCCAGCAGCAAACGCCGACAGCAAGAGACCCAGTACTTC.

The V gene is TRBV2, the J gene TRBJ2-2; tentative D call: TRBD2 (5 bases). CDR1 and CDR2 from the germline V gene are SNHLY and FYNNEI. Trimming left V 4 bases short and J 0 bases short, with 9 bases between. The length of the CDR3 is 15 residues. CDR3 residues: CASSVQEANTGELFF. DNA of the CDR3: TGTGCCAGCAGTGTTCAGGAGGCGAACACCGGGGAGCTGTTTTTT.

The chain combines TRBV12-5 with TRBJ1-1; weak D call: TRBD1 (5 bases). The CDR3 spans 14 residues. Germline V gene data show CDR1 as LGHNT and CDR2 as FRNRAP. V was cut by 5 bases and J by 4 bases, with 14 bases left in between. The CDR3 nucleotides are TGTGCTAGTGGTCCACCAGTGGGACGCACTGAAGCTTTCTTT. It translates to CASGPPVGRTEAFF. Looking up the rest from reference TRBV12-5 and TRBJ1-1 gives the full variable domain: DARVTQTPRHKVTEMGQEVTMRCQPILGHNTVFWYRQTMMQGLELLAYFRNRAPLDDSGMPKDRFSAEMPDATLATLKIQPSEPRDSAVYFCASGPPVGRTEAFFGQGTRLTVV.

The rearrangement joins TRBV18 to TRBJ1-5; D gene ambiguous. Germline V lookup: CDR1 KGHSH, CDR2 LQKENI. V lost 0 bases, J lost 3 bases, and 0 bases lay in between. The length of the CDR3 is 12 residues. The CDR3 sequence: CASSPPNQPQHF. CDR3 bases: TGTGCCAGCTCACCACCCAATCAGCCCCAGCATTTT.

The CDR3 DNA follows: TGTGCCAGCAGCTTACTTACGGACTCCTACGAGCAGTACTTC. Translating gives CASSLLTDSYEQYF. The chain uses TRBV7-9 and TRBJ2-7; D call uncertain. The CDR3 length is 14 residues. Trimming left V 2 bases short and J 0 bases short, with 8 bases between. The germline V gene has CDR1 SEHNR and CDR2 FQNEAQ (reference sequence). Looking up the rest from reference TRBV7-9 and TRBJ2-7 gives the full variable domain: DTGVSQNPRHKITKRGQNVTFRCDPISEHNRLYWYRQTLGQGPEFLTYFQNEAQLEKSRLLSDRFSAERPKGSFSTLEIQRTEQGDSAMYLCASSLLTDSYEQYFGPGTRLTVT.

This clone was seen only once. The chain joins TRBV30 to TRBJ1-4; D not certain. The ends were cut back, 2 bases at V and 6 bases at J, with 10 bases in the middle. CDR3 size: 13 residues. Germline CDR1 and CDR2: GTSNPN and SVGIG (reference sequence). The CDR3 DNA sequence: TGTGCCTGGAGTATCTGGGAATATGAAAAACTGTTTTTT. It translates to CAWSIWEYEKLFF.

The rearrangement joins TRBV4-1 to TRBJ2-1; 13 nucleotides align to TRBD2. The V segment lost 0 bases and the J segment 5 bases; nucleotides outside the gene matches: 4. The CDR3 covers 17 residues. Looked up from germline, CDR1 is MGHRA and CDR2 is YSYEKL. The CDR3 coding sequence is TGCGCCAGCAGCCAAGATAGACTAGCGGGAGGCAACAATGAGCAGTTCTTC. Residues: CASSQDRLAGGNNEQFF.

The V and J genes are TRBV6-5 and TRBJ2-3; 10 positions match TRBD1. The CDR3 has 15 residues. Germline-derived CDR1 and CDR2 are MNHEY and SVGAGI. Trimming took 6 bases from V and 6 from J; bases not matched to a gene: 9. CDR3 in amino acids: CASSSGQGRLDTQYF. CDR3 DNA sequence: TGTGCCAGCAGCTCGGGACAGGGGCGTTTGGATACGCAGTATTTT.

The chain joins TRBV6-5 to TRBJ2-7, with D uncertain. Trimming shortened V by 2 bases and J by 6 bases, and 8 bases separated the two germline ends. Germline CDR1 and CDR2: MNHEY and SVGAGI. This CDR3 has 12 amino acids. The CDR3 DNA follows: TGTGCCAGCAGTTACAACAAGGGCGAGCAGTACTTC. This gives the protein CASSYNKGEQYF.

The chain links TRBV5-1 to TRBJ2-2; TRBD2 matches at 10 bases. Germline V lookup: CDR1 SGHRS, CDR2 YFSETQ. The CDR3 extends over 16 amino acids. With 4 bases clipped from V and 1 base from J, the junction kept 4 bases outside the gene matches. The CDR3 DNA is TGCGCCAGCAGCCGACTAGCGGGTGAGAACACCGGGGAGCTGTTTTTT. Protein sequence: CASSRLAGENTGELFF.

The rearrangement links TRBV7-2 to TRBJ2-1, with D perhaps matching TRBD2 (5 bases). V was clipped by 1 base and J by 3 bases, with 10 bases between them. In germline, CDR1 is SGHTA, CDR2 FQGNSA. The CDR3 totals 15 residues. The DNA of the CDR3 is TGTGCCAGCAGCTTAGACAGCGGTGACTACAATGAGCAGTTCTTC. This encodes CASSLDSGDYNEQFF.

This clone showed up just a few times. The rearrangement joins TRBV7-8 to TRBJ2-5; tentatively, D is TRBD1 (6 bases). Trimming cost V 6 bases and J 5 bases, with 16 bases left between them. The CDR3 totals 14 residues. Germline loops: CDR1 SGHVS, CDR2 FQNEAQ. The CDR3 reads CASRSGELRETQYF. The DNA for the CDR3 is TGTGCCAGCAGGTCAGGGGAGCTGAGGGAGACCCAGTACTTC.

This chain connects TRBV5-1 to TRBJ1-4; 12 nucleotides line up with TRBD1. Looked up from germline, CDR1 is SGHRS and CDR2 is YFSETQ. The CDR3 consists of 15 residues. Unmatched junction bases numbered 2, after V lost 0 bases and J lost 8 bases. This chain's CDR3 is CASSLEGTGGEKLFF. CDR3 DNA: TGCGCCAGCAGCTTGGAAGGGACAGGGGGCGAAAAACTGTTTTTT.

The gene calls are TRBV9 and TRBJ2-1; TRBD2 matches 9 bases. CDR3 size: 15 residues. V lost 4 bases, J lost 3 bases, and 5 bases stayed unmatched. Germline values: CDR1 SGDLS, CDR2 YYNGEE. CDR3 residues: CASSSGLANYNEQFF. The CDR3 nucleotides are TGTGCCAGCAGCTCCGGACTAGCGAACTACAATGAGCAGTTCTTC.

The rearrangement joins TRBV11-3 to TRBJ1-1; D ambiguous. The V end was cut by 8 bases, the J end by 3 bases, with 13 bases between. This CDR3 is 13 amino acids long. Germline CDR1 and CDR2: SGHNT and YENEEA. DNA for the CDR3: TGTGCCAGCTCCGACGAGAGGGACACTGAAGCTTTCTTT. It specifies CASSDERDTEAFF.

The V call is TRBV23-1, the J call TRBJ2-2; 8 bases are a match to TRBD1. TRBV23-1 falls under the ORF class, with uncertain function. V lost 0 bases, J lost 0 bases, and 12 bases stayed unmatched. The CDR3 is 20 residues long. CDR3 DNA: TGCGCCAGCAGTCAATCCCGGGACAGGTCGTACTTGACGAACACCGGGGAGCTGTTTTTT. Translating it yields CASSQSRDRSYLTNTGELFF.

This clone appeared a few times. The chain is built from TRBV18 and TRBJ1-4; D perhaps matches TRBD1 (5 bases). V lost 0 bases and J 14 bases, leaving 13 bases between the germline ends. Germline V gene lookup returns CDR1 KGHSH and CDR2 LQKENI. CDR3 length equals 13 residues. In DNA, the CDR3 is TGTGCCAGCTCACCACCTTCCGGGGGTGGTCTGTTTTTT. Translating it yields CASSPPSGGGLFF.

The chain joins TRBV18 to TRBJ2-3, with 7 bases fitting TRBD2. V lost 1 base to trimming and J lost 2 bases; unmatched junction nucleotides: 6. The CDR3 totals 16 residues. CDR1 is KGHSH, CDR2 LQKENI, per germline. CDR3 nucleotides: TGTGCCAGCTCACCACGATTGGCGGGAGTCACAGATACGCAGTATTTT. Its translation: CASSPRLAGVTDTQYF.

V usage is TRBV11-3 and J usage is TRBJ2-1, with 7 bases fitting TRBD2. Germline V gene data show CDR1 as SGHNT and CDR2 as YENEEA. J lost 8 bases, V lost 1 base, and 8 bases had no gene match. The CDR3 is made up of 15 amino acids. CDR3 coding DNA: TGTGCCAGCAGCTTAGTGGTGGCGGGAGTCTATGAGCAGTTCTTC. Translating gives CASSLVVAGVYEQFF.

V and J are TRBV5-1 and TRBJ2-2; possibly TRBD2 for D (5 bases). CDR3 length: 15 amino acids. Germline assignment: CDR1 SGHRS and CDR2 YFSETQ. The V end lost 4 bases, the J end lost 6 bases, and 16 bases lay between the germline ends. CDR3 amino acids: CASSPAASFAGELFF. The CDR3, as DNA: TGCGCCAGCAGCCCGGCGGCTAGCTTTGCCGGGGAGCTGTTTTTT.

This chain joins TRBV5-1 and TRBJ2-2; D is possibly TRBD2 (5 bases). Per the germline V gene, CDR1 is SGHRS and CDR2 is YFSETQ. Trimming took 2 bases from V and 0 from J, leaving 8 bases between them. The CDR3 spans 15 residues. The CDR3 coding sequence is TGCGCCAGCAGCTTCAGCGGCGCGAACACCGGGGAGCTGTTTTTT. This translates into CASSFSGANTGELFF.

The chain is built from TRBV13 and TRBJ2-3, with no clear D. Per germline, CDR1 PRHDT and CDR2 FYEKMQ (reference sequence). The CDR3 has 12 residues. Trimming shortened V by 6 bases and J by 6 bases, and 10 bases separated the two germline ends. CDR3 protein: CASSSARDTQYF. The CDR3 DNA follows: TGTGCCAGCAGTTCAGCGAGGGATACGCAGTATTTT.

The chain combines TRBV6-1 with TRBJ2-7, with 7 bases aligning to TRBD2. Germline CDR1 MNHNS, CDR2 SASEGT. CDR3 size: 14 residues. V lost 9 bases to trimming and J lost 3 bases; unmatched junction nucleotides: 11. The DNA for the CDR3 is TGTGCCAGTACCCACGGGGCTAGCGGCTACGAGCAGTACTTC. Residues: CASTHGASGYEQYF.

This rearrangement joins TRBV5-1 to TRBJ1-1; a weak D match, TRBD1 (5 bases). The CDR3 has 16 residues. V was trimmed by 4 bases and J by 4 bases, leaving 20 bases between them. The germline V gene encodes CDR1 SGHRS and CDR2 YFSETQ. The CDR3 loop is CASSREGPGRVTEAFF. The DNA for the CDR3 is TGCGCCAGCAGCCGGGAAGGACCAGGGAGGGTCACTGAAGCTTTCTTT.

This rearrangement joins TRBV5-1 to TRBJ2-5; 11 positions agree with TRBD2. This CDR3 has 15 residues. Germline assignment: CDR1 SGHRS and CDR2 YFSETQ. Losses at the gene ends were 3 bases for V and 3 bases for J; bases not matched to a gene: 4. CDR3: CASSWTSGQEETQYF. The CDR3 bases are TGCGCCAGCAGCTGGACTAGCGGGCAGGAAGAGACCCAGTACTTC.

This sequence joins TRBV6-1 and TRBJ1-4, with D tentatively TRBD1 (5 bases). The V gene's germline CDR1 is MNHNS and CDR2 SASEGT. The CDR3 is 15 amino acids. Trimming removed 11 bases from V and 2 bases from J, with 18 bases in between. The CDR3 nucleotides are TGTGCCGGAGGGGACGGCGGGGGGACTAATGAAAAACTGTTTTTT. This gives the protein CAGGDGGGTNEKLFF.

The V and J genes are TRBV18 and TRBJ2-7; D unclear. Trimming stripped 6 bases from V and 5 bases from J, with 14 bases between. Germline V gene sequence: CDR1 KGHSH, CDR2 LQKENI. The CDR3 is 13 amino acids. The CDR3 protein is CASSNFIKDEQYF. The CDR3 bases are TGTGCCAGCTCCAACTTCATAAAGGACGAGCAGTACTTC.

The chain recombines TRBV2 with TRBJ2-7, with unresolved D. Between the trimmed V and J ends, which lost 4 bases and 7 bases, there was a span of 11 bases. Germline V gives CDR1 SNHLY, CDR2 FYNNEI. This CDR3 comprises 12 residues. CDR3 DNA: TGTGCCAGCAGTGGACCCGCCTGGGAGCAGTACTTC. As protein: CASSGPAWEQYF.